A single sample is the source of the 2 T cell receptor beta chains below, sequenced in a study of shared clonotypes between healthy human individuals. The method was immunoSEQ multiplex PCR; TCRdb's version includes in-frame clones alone and lacks a portion of them. Here the sample spans more than 500,000 clones, approximately 95% being singletons. Naive CD8 cells, CD45RO-negative and positively selected for CCR7, excluded terminally differentiated effector memory CD45RA+ cells. Specimen: naive CD8+ T cells sorted from blood. The receptors were sampled from a woman in her thirties in good health.

This clone was seen a single time. The CDR3 reads CASSVSGAAYEQYF. CDR3 nucleotides: TGTGCCAGCAGCGTATCGGGGGCCGCCTACGAGCAGTACTTC. The chain links TRBV9 to TRBJ2-7; D possibly uses TRBD1 or TRBD2 (6 bases each). V shed 1 base and J shed 2 bases, with 10 bases lying between them. Germline CDR1 and CDR2: SGDLS and YYNGEE. The CDR3 length is 14 residues.

This clone has just one count. The chain employs TRBV7-9 and TRBJ2-7; 10 bases fit TRBD2. Germline assignment: CDR1 SEHNR and CDR2 FQNEAQ (reference sequence). CDR3 length: 16 amino acids. V lost 2 bases to trimming and J lost 3 bases; unmatched junction nucleotides: 7. In DNA form, the CDR3 reads TGTGCCAGCAGCTTAAGCGGGAGGGCCGGTCTCTACGAGCAGTACTTC. It yields the protein CASSLSGRAGLYEQYF.